This TCR beta chain was profiled in a study of T cell responses to AZD1222 COVID-19 vaccine. Whole-study results and caveats: Dominant at 160-218 and 743-854, vaccine-associated CD4 TCRs also spanned spike. Donors, mostly white British, included more females; clonal diversity was possibly underestimated.

The data were produced by immunoSEQ multiplex PCR, yet TCRdb's version contains in-frame clones alone and is incomplete. The data contain some 150,000 clones, around nine tenths of them singletons. The CDR3 has 13 amino acids. Per germline, CDR1 SGDLS and CDR2 YYNGEE. V gave up 4 bases and J gave up 8 bases; unmatched junction bases: 4. To note about this clone: Its antigen is undetermined.

This chain links TRBV9 with TRBJ1-2; 11 bases are a match to TRBD1. This clonotype was sampled from an adult in good health. The material sequenced was peripheral blood, taken on day 0 of AZD1222 vaccination. CDR3 nucleotides: TGTGCCAGCAGCCAGGGACAGGGGGTGGGCTACACCTTC. Its protein is CASSQGQGVGYTF.